The source of this T cell receptor beta chain is a study of blood T cell repertoires in COVID-19. Across the whole study: The United States, Italy and Spain supplied acute and convalescent COVID-19 samples. T cells, B-cell-depleted T cells, or PBMCs provided the cDNA or gDNA that served as material.

CDR1 is SGHVS, CDR2 FQNEAQ, per germline. This CDR3 has 17 residues. The germline V and J ends were trimmed by 1 base and 4 bases, with 20 bases remaining between them. Using immunoSEQ multiplex PCR, the repertoire was profiled, and TCRdb retains in-frame clones only, with some absent. The sample yields roughly 63,000 clones, roughly 86% seen once. The origin of this receptor is a woman in her forties or fifties with active or convalescent COVID-19. Material for sequencing was peripheral blood. V and J are TRBV7-8 and TRBJ2-7; possibly TRBD1 for D (5 bases). The CDR3 reads CASSLGWVGQGTYEQYF. The DNA for the CDR3 is TGTGCCAGCAGCTTAGGCTGGGTGGGGCAGGGCACATACGAGCAGTACTTC.